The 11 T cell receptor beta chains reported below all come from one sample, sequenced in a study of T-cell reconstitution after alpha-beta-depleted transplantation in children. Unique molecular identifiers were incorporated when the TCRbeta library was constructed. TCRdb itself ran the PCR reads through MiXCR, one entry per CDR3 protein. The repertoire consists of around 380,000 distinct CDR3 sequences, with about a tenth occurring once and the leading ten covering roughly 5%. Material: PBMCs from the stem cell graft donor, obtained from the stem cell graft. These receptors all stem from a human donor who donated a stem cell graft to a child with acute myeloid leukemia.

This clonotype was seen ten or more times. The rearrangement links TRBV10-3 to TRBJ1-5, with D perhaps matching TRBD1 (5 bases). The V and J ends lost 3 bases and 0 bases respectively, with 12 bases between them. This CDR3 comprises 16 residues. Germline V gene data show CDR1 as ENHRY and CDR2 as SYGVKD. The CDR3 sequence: CAISEHRPNSNQPQHF. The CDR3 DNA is TGTGCCATCAGTGAACACAGGCCAAATAGCAATCAGCCCCAGCATTTT.

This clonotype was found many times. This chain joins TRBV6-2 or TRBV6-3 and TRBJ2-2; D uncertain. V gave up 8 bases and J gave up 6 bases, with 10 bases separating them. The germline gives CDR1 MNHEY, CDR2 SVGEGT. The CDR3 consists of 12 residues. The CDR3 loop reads CASGIQPGELFF. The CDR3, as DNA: TGTGCCAGCGGAATACAACCCGGGGAGCTGTTTTTT.

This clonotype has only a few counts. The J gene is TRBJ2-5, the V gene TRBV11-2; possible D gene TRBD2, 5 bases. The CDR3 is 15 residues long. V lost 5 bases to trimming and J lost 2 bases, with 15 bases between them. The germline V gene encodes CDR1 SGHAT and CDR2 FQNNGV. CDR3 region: CASSPSVRAQETQYF. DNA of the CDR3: TGTGCCAGCAGCCCCTCCGTGCGGGCTCAAGAGACCCAGTACTTC.

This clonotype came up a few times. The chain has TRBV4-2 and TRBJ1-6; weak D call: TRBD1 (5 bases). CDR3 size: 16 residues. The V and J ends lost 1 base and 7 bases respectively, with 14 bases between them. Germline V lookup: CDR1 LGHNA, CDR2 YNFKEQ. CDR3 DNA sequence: TGTGCCAGCAGCCAAGTCGGGGGGTTTACGAATTCACCCCTCCACTTT. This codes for CASSQVGGFTNSPLHF.

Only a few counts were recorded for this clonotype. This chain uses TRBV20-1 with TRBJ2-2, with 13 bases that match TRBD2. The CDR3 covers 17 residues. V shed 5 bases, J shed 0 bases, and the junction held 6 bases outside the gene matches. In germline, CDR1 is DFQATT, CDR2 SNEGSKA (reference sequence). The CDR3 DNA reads TGCAGTGCTCCCCGACTAGCGGGGGGCACGAACACCGGGGAGCTGTTTTTT. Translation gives CSAPRLAGGTNTGELFF.

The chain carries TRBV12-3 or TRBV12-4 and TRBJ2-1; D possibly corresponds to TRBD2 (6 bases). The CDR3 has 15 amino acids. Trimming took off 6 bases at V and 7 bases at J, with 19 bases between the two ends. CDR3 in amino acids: CASSPETNAGNEQFF. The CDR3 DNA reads TGTGCCAGCAGCCCCGAGACAAACGCGGGGAATGAGCAGTTCTTC.

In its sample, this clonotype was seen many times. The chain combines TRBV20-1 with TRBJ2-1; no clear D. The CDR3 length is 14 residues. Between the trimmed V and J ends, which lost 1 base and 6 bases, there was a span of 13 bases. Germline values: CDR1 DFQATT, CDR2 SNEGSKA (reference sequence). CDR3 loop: CSARGVRRRNEQFF. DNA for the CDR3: TGCAGTGCTAGAGGAGTCCGACGCCGCAATGAGCAGTTCTTC.

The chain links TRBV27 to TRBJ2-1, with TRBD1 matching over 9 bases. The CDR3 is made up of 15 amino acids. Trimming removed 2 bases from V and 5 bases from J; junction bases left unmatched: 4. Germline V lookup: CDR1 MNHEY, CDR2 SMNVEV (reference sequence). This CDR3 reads CASSLPDRGHNEQFF. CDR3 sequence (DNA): TGTGCCAGCAGTTTACCGGACAGGGGCCACAATGAGCAGTTCTTC.

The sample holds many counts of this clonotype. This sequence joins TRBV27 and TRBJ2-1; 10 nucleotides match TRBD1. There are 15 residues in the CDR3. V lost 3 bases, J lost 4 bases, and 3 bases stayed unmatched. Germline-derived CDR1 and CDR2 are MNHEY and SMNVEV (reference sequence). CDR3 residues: CASSLGTGVYNEQFF. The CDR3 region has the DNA TGTGCCAGCAGTTTGGGGACAGGGGTGTACAATGAGCAGTTCTTC.

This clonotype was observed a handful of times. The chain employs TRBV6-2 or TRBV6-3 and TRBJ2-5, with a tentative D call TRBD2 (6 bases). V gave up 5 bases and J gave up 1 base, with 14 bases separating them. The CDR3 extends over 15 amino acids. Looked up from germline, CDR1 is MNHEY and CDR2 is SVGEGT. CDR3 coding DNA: TGTGCCAGCAGTCCCCCCGGGGGAGGCCAAGAGACCCAGTACTTC. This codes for CASSPPGGGQETQYF.

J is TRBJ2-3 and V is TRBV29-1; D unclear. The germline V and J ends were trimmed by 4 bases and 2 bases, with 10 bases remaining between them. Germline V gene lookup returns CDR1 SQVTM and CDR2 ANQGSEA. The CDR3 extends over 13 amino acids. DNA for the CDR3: TGCAGCGTTGCCAAAGAACTCACAGATACGCAGTATTTT. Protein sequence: CSVAKELTDTQYF.